The rows below give T cell receptor beta chains drawn from one sample of a study of blood T cells in healthy people across ages. TCRdb re-called the 5' RACE reads through MiXCR, storing one row per CDR3 protein. The profile shows around 850,000 distinct CDR3 sequences, 30% to 45% of them singletons. Sequenced: blood. Receptor source: a man between 18 and 35 years old in good health. The CDR3 runs from the conserved cysteine through the conserved F or W. The D gene is left open where the match is weak. Rows may omit the clone size; those that give it use once, few, many or a size class.

j_gene: TRBJ2-7; len: 14; v_gene: TRBV29-1; abundance: .; d_gene: TRBD1; CDR3aa: CSVQLWGQSYEQYF; CDR3nt: TGCAGCGTTCAGCTTTGGGGACAGTCCTACGAGCAGTACTTC
j_gene: TRBJ1-2; len: 16; v_gene: TRBV27; abundance: .; d_gene: TRBD1; CDR3aa: CASSFSGTGPSYGYTF; CDR3nt: TGTGCCAGCAGTTTTTCTGGGACAGGTCCCTCCTATGGCTACACCTTC
j_gene: TRBJ2-1; len: 16; v_gene: TRBV12-3/TRBV12-4; abundance: many; d_gene: .; CDR3aa: CASSPQTGRLVDEQFF; CDR3nt: TGTGCCAGCAGTCCCCAGACAGGCAGATTGGTCGATGAGCAGTTCTTC
j_gene: TRBJ2-7; len: 12; v_gene: TRBV29-1; abundance: .; d_gene: .; CDR3aa: CSVGRQSYEQYF; CDR3nt: TGCAGCGTTGGTAGACAGAGCTACGAGCAGTACTTC
j_gene: TRBJ2-7; len: 14; v_gene: TRBV20-1; abundance: few; d_gene: .; CDR3aa: CSAPGGSIYNEQYF; CDR3nt: TGCAGTGCTCCAGGGGGGTCCATCTACAATGAGCAGTACTTC
j_gene: TRBJ1-4; len: 14; v_gene: TRBV7-2; abundance: .; d_gene: .; CDR3aa: CASSSQPLGEKLFF; CDR3nt: TGTGCCAGCAGCTCTCAACCTCTAGGTGAAAAACTGTTTTTT
j_gene: TRBJ2-3; len: 12; v_gene: TRBV5-1; abundance: few; d_gene: .; CDR3aa: CASKTITDTQYF; CDR3nt: TGCGCCAGCAAAACGATCACAGATACGCAGTATTTT
j_gene: TRBJ1-5; len: 14; v_gene: TRBV4-1; abundance: .; d_gene: .; CDR3aa: CASSHGNGNQPQHF; CDR3nt: TGCGCCAGCAGCCATGGGAATGGTAATCAGCCCCAGCATTTT
j_gene: TRBJ2-1; len: 12; v_gene: TRBV29-1; abundance: .; d_gene: .; CDR3aa: CSVEESGNEQFF; CDR3nt: TGCAGCGTTGAAGAGTCGGGGAATGAGCAGTTCTTC
j_gene: TRBJ2-1; len: 16; v_gene: TRBV28; abundance: few; d_gene: .; CDR3aa: CTSSLSEGDLYNEQFF; CDR3nt: TGTACCAGCAGTTTATCAGAGGGGGATTTATACAATGAGCAGTTCTTC
j_gene: TRBJ2-7; len: 15; v_gene: TRBV7-2; abundance: .; d_gene: .; CDR3aa: CASSLGRGANYEQYF; CDR3nt: TGTGCCAGCAGCTTAGGTCGTGGGGCCAACTACGAGCAGTACTTC
j_gene: TRBJ1-6; len: 17; v_gene: TRBV7-2; abundance: few; d_gene: .; CDR3aa: CASSPNPPYSRNSPLHF; CDR3nt: TGTGCCAGCAGCCCTAACCCGCCCTACAGCAGGAATTCACCCCTCCACTTT
j_gene: TRBJ2-5; len: 16; v_gene: TRBV16; abundance: .; d_gene: TRBD1; CDR3aa: CASSNTGQGVSNEQYF; CDR3nt: TGTGCCAGCAGCAACACGGGACAGGGGGTTTCTAATGAGCAGTACTTC
j_gene: TRBJ1-4; len: 15; v_gene: TRBV12-3/TRBV12-4; abundance: .; d_gene: .; CDR3aa: CASSLSQGIGEKLFF; CDR3nt: TGTGCCAGCAGTTTATCCCAGGGGATCGGAGAAAAACTGTTTTTT
j_gene: TRBJ1-2; len: 15; v_gene: TRBV5-1; abundance: many; d_gene: .; CDR3aa: CASSLGSTANYGYTF; CDR3nt: TGCGCCAGCAGCTTGGGATCCACCGCTAACTATGGCTACACCTTC
j_gene: TRBJ2-7; len: 17; v_gene: TRBV20-1; abundance: many; d_gene: TRBD2; CDR3aa: CSARDPGRGVPVNEQYF; CDR3nt: TGCAGTGCTAGAGATCCGGGGCGGGGGGTCCCGGTAAATGAGCAGTACTTC
j_gene: TRBJ1-1; len: 14; v_gene: TRBV3-1; abundance: few; d_gene: TRBD1; CDR3aa: CASSQTGGGGEAFF; CDR3nt: TGTGCCAGCAGCCAAACAGGGGGGGGTGGTGAAGCTTTCTTT
j_gene: TRBJ2-7; len: 12; v_gene: TRBV29-1; abundance: .; d_gene: .; CDR3aa: CSVADGYYEQYF; CDR3nt: TGCAGCGTCGCGGACGGGTACTACGAGCAGTACTTC
j_gene: TRBJ2-5; len: 17; v_gene: TRBV20-1; abundance: .; d_gene: TRBD2; CDR3aa: CSASLRRLAGVGETQYF; CDR3nt: TGCAGTGCTAGCCTCCGGAGACTAGCGGGAGTAGGGGAGACCCAGTACTTC
j_gene: TRBJ1-6; len: 14; v_gene: TRBV27; abundance: .; d_gene: .; CDR3aa: CATSPPGYNSPLHF; CDR3nt: TGTGCCACCTCACCCCCAGGGTATAATTCACCCCTCCACTTT
j_gene: TRBJ1-6; len: 14; v_gene: TRBV7-2; abundance: .; d_gene: TRBD1; CDR3aa: CATAINRGNSPLHF; CDR3nt: TGTGCCACCGCAATTAACAGGGGTAATTCACCCCTCCACTTT
j_gene: TRBJ2-3; len: 11; v_gene: TRBV20-1; abundance: many; d_gene: .; CDR3aa: CSAPGTDTQYF; CDR3nt: TGCAGTGCCCCAGGCACAGATACGCAGTATTTT
j_gene: TRBJ1-2; len: 13; v_gene: TRBV7-2; abundance: .; d_gene: .; CDR3aa: CASSFTGTGGYTF; CDR3nt: TGTGCCAGCAGTTTCACCGGGACGGGGGGCTACACCTTC
j_gene: TRBJ1-1; len: 14; v_gene: TRBV20-1; abundance: .; d_gene: .; CDR3aa: CSAPVPAVGTEAFF; CDR3nt: TGCAGTGCCCCCGTTCCTGCGGTGGGCACTGAAGCTTTCTTT